The next 15 T cell receptor beta chains were all read from a single sample in a study of T cell repertoires in cytomegalovirus infection. TCRdb reanalysed the reads using MiXCR and keeps one entry per CDR3 protein. The sample has approximately 71,000 distinct CDR3 sequences; approximately 22% are singletons. Which antigens these TCRs recognize remains unknown. The sequenced sample was CD8+ T cells from cultured PBMCs, obtained from culture after CMV antigen stimulation. The receptors stem from a human donor in good health (CMV status not recorded). Some clones in this sample may be carry-over from other donors' samples.

V and J are TRBV7-2 and TRBJ1-2, with D hard to call. This CDR3 comprises 16 residues. CDR1 and CDR2 (germline): SGHTA, FQGNSA. The V end lost 1 base, the J end lost 1 base, and 13 bases lay between the germline ends. The CDR3 DNA reads TGTGCCAGCAGCTTAGTCGATAGGCTTTTTAACTATGGCTACACCTTC. It is translated as CASSLVDRLFNYGYTF.

This clonotype was observed many times. The chain uses TRBV12-3 or TRBV12-4 and TRBJ1-1; weak D call: TRBD1 (6 bases). The CDR3 is made up of 14 amino acids. V gave up 5 bases and J gave up 7 bases, with 17 bases separating them. This chain's CDR3 is CASSNAGGRVEAFF. The CDR3 bases are TGTGCCAGCAGTAACGCCGGGGGGCGGGTTGAAGCTTTCTTT.

This sequence joins TRBV15 and TRBJ2-7; D is ambiguous. Germline assignment: CDR1 LNHNV and CDR2 YYDKDF (reference sequence). Trimming stripped 0 bases from V and 9 bases from J, with 12 bases between. The CDR3 runs 13 residues. CDR3 in DNA: TGTGCCACCAGCAGAGATTGGGGTGGCGGGCAGTACTTC. Translating gives CATSRDWGGGQYF.

This clonotype was seen at least ten times. This chain connects TRBV7-2 to TRBJ1-1; 7 bases align to TRBD1. Unmatched junction bases numbered 16, after V lost 6 bases and J lost 6 bases. The V gene's germline CDR1 is SGHTA and CDR2 FQGNSA. The CDR3 runs to 16 residues. CDR3 residues: CASRDRTVGVWAEAFF. In DNA, the CDR3 is TGTGCCAGCAGGGACAGGACAGTGGGTGTATGGGCTGAAGCTTTCTTT.

This clonotype was counted many times. V is TRBV6-6 and J is TRBJ1-5; 8 positions agree with TRBD1. V was pared by 4 bases and J by 5 bases, with 7 bases of the junction left unmatched. Germline loops: CDR1 MNHNY, CDR2 SVGAGI (reference sequence). This CDR3 is built from 15 residues. CDR3 amino acids: CASSFQGADDQPQHF. The DNA for the CDR3 is TGTGCCAGCAGTTTCCAGGGGGCGGACGATCAGCCCCAGCATTTT.

The V gene is TRBV27, the J gene TRBJ2-7, with TRBD1 identical over 7 bases. Germline lookup yields CDR1 MNHEY and CDR2 SMNVEV (reference sequence). The CDR3 is 15 residues long. With 0 bases clipped from V and 7 bases from J, the junction kept 9 bases outside the gene matches. The CDR3 DNA reads TGTGCCAGCAGTTTATCGGGCAGGGGGTACGTGGAGCAGTACTTC. It codes for CASSLSGRGYVEQYF.

The V gene is TRBV2, the J gene TRBJ1-1; no clear D. Trimming removed 3 bases from V and 1 base from J, with 6 bases in between. The CDR3 totals 13 residues. The germline V gene has CDR1 SNHLY and CDR2 FYNNEI. CDR3 loop: CASSEIGNTEAFF. Here the CDR3 DNA reads TGTGCCAGCAGTGAGATCGGGAACACTGAAGCTTTCTTT.

A few counts support this clonotype. The V call is TRBV24-1, the J call TRBJ2-2; D possibly matches TRBD1 or TRBD2 (5 bases each). The CDR3 totals 18 residues. Trimming took 3 bases from V and 0 from J, leaving 16 bases between them. The germline CDR1 and CDR2 sequences are KGHDR and SFDVKD. The CDR3 loop reads CATSDDYWDHANTGELFF. In DNA, the CDR3 is TGTGCCACCAGTGATGATTACTGGGACCACGCGAACACCGGGGAGCTGTTTTTT.

This clonotype showed up just a few times. The J gene is TRBJ1-5, the V gene TRBV19, with a tentative D call TRBD1 (5 bases). V was shortened by 3 bases and J by 4 bases, with 16 bases between the two germline ends. In germline, CDR1 is LNHDA, CDR2 SQIVND (reference sequence). The CDR3 totals 16 residues. CDR3 bases: TGTGCCAGTAGTATTTTACAGGAACCTAGGAATCAGCCCCAGCATTTT. This encodes CASSILQEPRNQPQHF.

The rearrangement joins TRBV7-9 to TRBJ1-5, with TRBD1 identical over 9 bases. V lost 1 base, J lost 7 bases, and 2 bases stayed unmatched. The CDR3 is made up of 14 amino acids. Germline CDR1 reads SEHNR; CDR2 reads FQNEAQ (reference sequence). The CDR3 DNA is TGTGCCAGCAGCTTAGAGGGACAGGGCCAGCCCCAGCATTTT. Encoded protein: CASSLEGQGQPQHF. The whole variable domain, filled in from reference TRBV7-9 and TRBJ1-5, reads DTGVSQNPRHKITKRGQNVTFRCDPISEHNRLYWYRQTLGQGPEFLTYFQNEAQLEKSRLLSDRFSAERPKGSFSTLEIQRTEQGDSAMYLCASSLEGQGQPQHFGDGTRLSIL.

This clonotype was seen at least ten times. The DNA of the CDR3 is TGTGCTAGTGGTTCCGACATCTATCAGGACAGGGTACTTGATTCACCCCTCCACTTT. Translation gives CASGSDIYQDRVLDSPLHF. J is TRBJ1-6 and V is TRBV12-5, with 8 bases aligning to TRBD1. The CDR3 consists of 19 residues. CDR1 is LGHNT and CDR2 is FRNRAP in the germline V gene. The V gene end was trimmed by 4 bases and the J gene end by 8 bases; junction bases not matched to a gene: 19.

The V call is TRBV7-6, the J call TRBJ2-7; D is perhaps TRBD1 (7 bases). The CDR3 runs 13 residues. Germline loops: CDR1 SGHVS, CDR2 FNYEAQ. V lost 3 bases and J 7 bases, leaving 13 bases between the germline ends. The CDR3 DNA is TGTGCCAGCAGCTTCACCCAGGGGGGAGAGCAGTACTTC. It specifies CASSFTQGGEQYF. Full variable domain (rest looked up from reference TRBV7-6 and TRBJ2-7): GAGVSQSPRYKVTKRGQDVALRCDPISGHVSLYWYRQALGQGPEFLTYFNYEAQQDKSGLPNDRFSAERPEGSISTLTIQRTEQRDSAMYRCASSFTQGGEQYFGPGTRLTVT.

This clonotype was observed a few times. The J gene is TRBJ2-2, the V gene TRBV7-6, with D tentatively TRBD1 or TRBD2 (6 bases each). The length of the CDR3 is 15 residues. Germline CDR1 and CDR2: SGHVS and FNYEAQ. Trimming took off 0 bases at V and 5 bases at J, with 10 bases between the two ends. The CDR3 protein is CASSLAGGGTGELFF. The CDR3 DNA follows: TGTGCCAGCAGCTTAGCAGGGGGAGGAACCGGGGAGCTGTTTTTT. The full variable domain, with the rest looked up from reference TRBV7-6 and TRBJ2-2, is GAGVSQSPRYKVTKRGQDVALRCDPISGHVSLYWYRQALGQGPEFLTYFNYEAQQDKSGLPNDRFSAERPEGSISTLTIQRTEQRDSAMYRCASSLAGGGTGELFFGEGSRLTVL.

CDR3 protein: CASSLVVRDLGNEQFF. The CDR3 DNA reads TGTGCCAGCAGCTTAGTAGTCCGGGACTTGGGCAATGAGCAGTTCTTC. The genes are TRBV7-8 and TRBJ2-1; maybe TRBD2 (6 bases). Trimming left V 1 base short and J 6 bases short, with 16 bases between. The CDR3 is 16 residues long. CDR1 SGHVS and CDR2 FQNEAQ come from the germline V gene.

This clonotype was picked up a small number of times. The CDR3 bases are TGCGCCAGCAGCCAAGGGAGGGGGGTGACAGATACGCAGTATTTT. It is translated as CASSQGRGVTDTQYF. The gene calls are TRBV4-3 and TRBJ2-3; D is possibly TRBD1 or TRBD2 (6 bases each). Deletions cut 1 base from V and 3 bases from J, with 11 bases between. This CDR3 spans 15 amino acids. The germline CDR1 and CDR2 sequences are LGHNA and YSLEER.